This T cell receptor beta chain was sequenced in a study of blood T cell repertoires in COVID-19. As for the study in general: From the United States, Italy and Spain came samples of acute and convalescent COVID-19.

Trimming shortened V by 4 bases and J by 4 bases, and 16 bases separated the two germline ends. CDR3 length: 15 amino acids. Germline assignment: CDR1 SEHNR and CDR2 FQNEAQ (reference sequence). Authors' data handling: Reference gene primer amplification gave nucleated cell count estimates. Only in-frame clones appear in the TCRdb table, and some are missing; sequencing was by immunoSEQ multiplex PCR. The DNA gave D and trimming, while V, J and clone size come from that table. Of roughly 280,000 clones listed, approximately 87% are singletons. This receptor was obtained from a man aged 55 to 70 who had recovered from COVID-19. Specimen: peripheral blood. The V gene is TRBV7-9, the J gene TRBJ1-2; D gene unclear. As DNA, the CDR3 is TGTGCCAGCAGCTCCTCAGGTACCTTGGGCTATGGCTACACCTTC. It encodes CASSSSGTLGYGYTF. The whole variable domain, filled in from reference TRBV7-9 and TRBJ1-2, reads DTGVSQNPRHKITKRGQNVTFRCDPISEHNRLYWYRQTLGQGPEFLTYFQNEAQLEKSRLLSDRFSAERPKGSFSTLEIQRTEQGDSAMYLCASSSSGTLGYGYTFGSGTRLTVV.